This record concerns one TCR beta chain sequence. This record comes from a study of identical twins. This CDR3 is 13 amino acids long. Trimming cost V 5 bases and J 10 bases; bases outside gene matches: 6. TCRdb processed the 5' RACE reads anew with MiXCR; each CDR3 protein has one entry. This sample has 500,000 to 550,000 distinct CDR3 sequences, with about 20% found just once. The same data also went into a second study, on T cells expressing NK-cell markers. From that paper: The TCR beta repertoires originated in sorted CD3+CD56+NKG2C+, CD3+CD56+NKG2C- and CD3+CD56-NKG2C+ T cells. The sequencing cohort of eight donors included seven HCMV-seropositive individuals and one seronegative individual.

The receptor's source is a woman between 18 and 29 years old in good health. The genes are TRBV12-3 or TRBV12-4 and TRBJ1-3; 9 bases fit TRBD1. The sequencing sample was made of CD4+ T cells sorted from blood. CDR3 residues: CASSQGQGGTIYF. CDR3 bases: TGTGCCAGCAGTCAGGGACAGGGAGGGACCATATATTTT.